Listed below are T cell receptor beta chains from one sample, sequenced in a study of vaccination and CD4 T cells after COVID-19. Via MiXCR, TCRdb re-called the PCR reads, giving one row per CDR3 protein. The sample carries some 16,000 distinct CDR3 sequences, approximately 72% recorded once. The source material was CD4+ T cells from blood, sampled after SARS-CoV-2 vaccination. These receptors all come from a human donor who had recovered from COVID-19. Both conserved end residues are part of each CDR3. D genes are given only for firm matches. Clone size, where shown, is once, few, many, or a class for clones that have expanded.

J | V | D | size | CDR3 | DNA
TRBJ2-2 | TRBV7-6 | - | - | CASSPGPGASGELFF | TGTGCCAGCAGCCCCGGACCGGGGGCCAGCGGGGAGCTGTTTTTT
TRBJ1-5 | TRBV28 | TRBD1 | - | CASNFRDRSNQPQHF | TGTGCCAGCAACTTCCGGGACAGGAGCAATCAGCCCCAGCATTTT
TRBJ1-1 | TRBV20-1 | - | few | CSALPRTRGNTEAFF | TGCAGTGCTCTACCTAGGACAAGGGGGAACACTGAAGCTTTCTTT
TRBJ1-5 | TRBV2 | - | - | CASTGLGSNQPQHF | TGTGCCAGCACAGGGTTGGGTAGCAATCAGCCCCAGCATTTT
TRBJ2-1 | TRBV7-9 | - | - | CASSLVGGRAYNEQFF | TGTGCCAGCAGCTTAGTCGGGGGCAGAGCCTACAATGAGCAGTTCTTC
TRBJ2-5 | TRBV19 | TRBD1 | - | CASTKKPDRVWETQYF | TGTGCCAGTACGAAAAAACCTGACAGGGTTTGGGAGACCCAGTACTTC
TRBJ1-5 | TRBV20-1 | TRBD1 | - | CSVEGQGGRPQHF | TGCAGTGTTGAGGGACAGGGGGGTCGACCCCAGCATTTT
TRBJ1-2 | TRBV5-1 | - | - | CASTQSSTGIYGYTF | TGCGCCAGCACCCAATCGTCTACAGGGATCTATGGCTACACCTTC
TRBJ1-3 | TRBV7-8 | - | - | CASSWELSGNTIYF | TGTGCCAGCAGCTGGGAGCTTTCTGGAAACACCATATATTTT
TRBJ2-5 | TRBV11-2 | - | - | CASGSRGFQETQYF | TGTGCCAGCGGTTCGAGGGGGTTTCAAGAGACCCAGTACTTC
TRBJ1-1 | TRBV20-1 | - | - | CSARLLGNTEAFF | TGCAGTGCCCGACTGCTGGGGAACACTGAAGCTTTCTTT
TRBJ2-1 | TRBV27 | TRBD2 | once | CATGRASGDYNEQFF | TGTGCCACCGGTAGGGCTAGCGGAGATTACAATGAGCAGTTCTTC
TRBJ2-3 | TRBV6-1 | - | - | CASRKGDTQYF | TGTGCCAGCAGAAAAGGAGATACGCAGTATTTT
TRBJ1-6 | TRBV20-1 | TRBD1 | - | CSAPDRVQSPLHF | TGCAGTGCTCCGGACAGGGTCCAATCACCCCTCCACTTT
TRBJ1-3 | TRBV7-8 | - | - | CASSLGPRSSGNTIYF | TGTGCCAGCAGCTTAGGTCCCAGGAGCTCTGGAAACACCATATATTTT
TRBJ1-2 | TRBV19 | - | - | CASSPAGGRGYGYTF | TGTGCCAGTAGTCCCGCGGGGGGCAGAGGCTATGGCTACACCTTC
TRBJ2-5 | TRBV7-9 | TRBD2 | - | CASSWTSVQETQYF | TGTGCCAGCAGCTGGACTAGCGTCCAAGAGACCCAGTACTTC
TRBJ1-1 | TRBV2 | - | - | CASRSDSYTEAFF | TGTGCCAGCAGGTCCGACAGCTACACTGAAGCTTTCTTT
TRBJ1-5 | TRBV6-5 | - | - | CASSYAANQPQHF | TGTGCCAGCAGTTACGCGGCAAATCAGCCCCAGCATTTT
TRBJ2-7 | TRBV7-9 | TRBD1 | - | CASSWGAGTGGLEQYF | TGTGCCAGCAGCTGGGGGGCCGGGACAGGGGGTTTGGAGCAGTACTTC
TRBJ2-2 | TRBV7-3 | TRBD2 | few | CASSPMGRANTGELFF | TGTGCCAGCAGCCCCATGGGGAGGGCGAACACCGGGGAGCTGTTTTTT
TRBJ2-5 | TRBV30 | TRBD2 | - | CAWSTGLAGETQYF | TGTGCCTGGAGTACAGGACTAGCGGGAGAGACCCAGTACTTC
TRBJ1-6 | TRBV2 | TRBD1 | - | CASRTDRESPTRSPLHF | TGTGCCAGCAGGACAGACAGGGAATCTCCTACGCGGTCACCCCTCCACTTT
TRBJ2-7 | TRBV2 | - | - | CASSVGQGYYF | TGTGCCAGCAGTGTCGGCCAGGGGTATTACTTC